These T cell receptor beta chains were read from a single sample in a study of blood T cells in healthy people across ages. MiXCR was run by TCRdb on the 5' RACE reads, yielding one entry per CDR3 protein. The sample carries some 1.5 million distinct CDR3 sequences, approximately 28% recorded once. Material: blood. These receptors were obtained from a woman aged 25 to 45 in good health. Both conserved end residues are part of each CDR3. The D gene is left open where the match is weak. Not all rows give a size; the values are once, few, many and, for expanded clones, a class.

clone_size	cdr3_length	v_call	j_call	d_call	cdr3_nt	cdr3_aa
many	13	TRBV7-6	TRBJ2-7	.	TGTGCCAGCAGCGCGCGGTTAGGCTTGGAGCAGTACTTC	CASSARLGLEQYF
few	17	TRBV5-1	TRBJ2-6	TRBD1	TGCGACAGCAGCTCCGGGACAGGGAGCTCTGGGGCCAACGTCCTGACTTTC	CDSSSGTGSSGANVLTF
many	15	TRBV19	TRBJ2-7	TRBD2	TGTGCCAGTAGTATAAGCGGGGGTAGCTCCTACGAGCAGTACTTC	CASSISGGSSYEQYF
.	14	TRBV7-2	TRBJ2-5	TRBD1	TGTGCCAGCAGGGGGACAGACCCCGGTGCGGCCCAGTACTTC	CASRGTDPGAAQYF
.	11	TRBV29-1	TRBJ1-1	.	TGCAGCGTTGAAGGGCCTTCGCGAGCTTTCTTT	CSVEGPSRAFF
.	16	TRBV3-1	TRBJ1-2	TRBD1	TGTGCCAGTAGCCAAGAGAGGTACGGGACAGGATATGGCTACACCTTC	CASSQERYGTGYGYTF
many	16	TRBV7-2	TRBJ2-5	.	TGTGCCAGCAGCAGATCCCGGGGGGCCTACCAAGAGACCCAGTACTTC	CASSRSRGAYQETQYF
.	14	TRBV29-1	TRBJ2-7	.	TGCAGCGTTGAAGATCCGGACGCCTACAACGAGCAGTACTTC	CSVEDPDAYNEQYF
once	16	TRBV5-1	TRBJ2-2	.	TGCGCCAGCAGCTCGGGATCGGGGGGCAACACCGGGGAGCTGTTTTTT	CASSSGSGGNTGELFF
few	15	TRBV24-1	TRBJ1-1	.	TGTGCCACCAGCCGCCGACGTTGTTTGGACACTGAAGCTTTCTTT	CATSRRRCLDTEAFF